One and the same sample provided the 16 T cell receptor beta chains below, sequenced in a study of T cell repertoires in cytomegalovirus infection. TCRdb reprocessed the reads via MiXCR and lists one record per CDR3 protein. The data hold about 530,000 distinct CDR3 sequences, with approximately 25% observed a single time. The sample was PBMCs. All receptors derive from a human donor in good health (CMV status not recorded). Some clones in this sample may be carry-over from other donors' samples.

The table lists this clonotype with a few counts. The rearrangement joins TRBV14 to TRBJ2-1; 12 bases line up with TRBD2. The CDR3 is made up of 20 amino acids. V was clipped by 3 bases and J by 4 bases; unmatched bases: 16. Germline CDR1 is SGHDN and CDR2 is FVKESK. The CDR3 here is CASSHRLAGEVTGGYNEQFF. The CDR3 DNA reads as TGTGCCAGCAGCCACAGACTAGCGGGAGAGGTCACGGGCGGATACAATGAGCAGTTCTTC.

The CDR3 loop reads CASRFAGREHQPQHF. The DNA of the CDR3 is TGTGCCAGCAGGTTCGCGGGCAGGGAGCATCAGCCCCAGCATTTT. The chain uses TRBV12-3 or TRBV12-4 and TRBJ1-5, with a possible D match to TRBD1 (5 bases). CDR3 size: 15 residues. The ends were cut back, 6 bases at V and 5 bases at J, with 17 bases in the middle.

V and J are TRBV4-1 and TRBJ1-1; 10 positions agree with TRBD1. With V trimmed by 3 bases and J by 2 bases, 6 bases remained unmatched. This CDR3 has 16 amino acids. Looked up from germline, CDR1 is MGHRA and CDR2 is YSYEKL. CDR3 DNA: TGCGCCAGCAGCCATGGGGACAGGGGCCGCAACACTGAAGCTTTCTTT. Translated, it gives CASSHGDRGRNTEAFF.

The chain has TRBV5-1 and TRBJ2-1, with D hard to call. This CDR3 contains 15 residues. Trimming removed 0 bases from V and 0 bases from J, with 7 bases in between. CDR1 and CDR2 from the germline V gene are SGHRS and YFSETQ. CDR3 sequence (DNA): TGCGCCAGCAGCTTGGATGGATACTCCTACAATGAGCAGTTCTTC. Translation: CASSLDGYSYNEQFF.

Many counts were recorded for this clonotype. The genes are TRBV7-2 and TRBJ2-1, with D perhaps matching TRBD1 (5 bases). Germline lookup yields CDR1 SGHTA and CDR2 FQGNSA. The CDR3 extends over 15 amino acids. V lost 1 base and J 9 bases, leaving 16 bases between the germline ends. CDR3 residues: CASSLESSGQGEQFF. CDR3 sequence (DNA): TGTGCCAGCAGCTTAGAATCAAGTGGCCAGGGTGAGCAGTTCTTC.

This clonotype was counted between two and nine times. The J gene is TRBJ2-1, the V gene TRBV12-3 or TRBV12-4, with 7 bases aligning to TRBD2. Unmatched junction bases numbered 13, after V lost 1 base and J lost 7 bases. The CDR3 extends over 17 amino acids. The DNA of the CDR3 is TGTGCCAGCAGTTTAGAGGTCTCGACTAGCCCACGAAATGAGCAGTTCTTC. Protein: CASSLEVSTSPRNEQFF.

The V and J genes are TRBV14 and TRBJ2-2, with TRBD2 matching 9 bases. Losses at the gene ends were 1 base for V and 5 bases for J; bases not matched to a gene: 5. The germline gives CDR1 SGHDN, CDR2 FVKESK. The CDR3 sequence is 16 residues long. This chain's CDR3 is CASSQVAGDITGELFF. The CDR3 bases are TGTGCCAGCAGCCAAGTAGCGGGAGACATTACCGGGGAGCTGTTTTTT. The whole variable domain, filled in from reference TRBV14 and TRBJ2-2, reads EAGVTQFPSHSVIEKGQTVTLRCDPISGHDNLYWYRRVMGKEIKFLLHFVKESKQDESGMPNNRFLAERTGGTYSTLKVQPAELEDSGVYFCASSQVAGDITGELFFGEGSRLTVL.

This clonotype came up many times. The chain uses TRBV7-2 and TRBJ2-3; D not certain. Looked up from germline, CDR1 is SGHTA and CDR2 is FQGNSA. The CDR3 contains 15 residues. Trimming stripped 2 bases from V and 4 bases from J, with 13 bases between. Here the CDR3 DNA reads TGTGCCAGCAGCTTATTCCCCCCTGCACCAGATACGCAGTATTTT. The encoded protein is CASSLFPPAPDTQYF.

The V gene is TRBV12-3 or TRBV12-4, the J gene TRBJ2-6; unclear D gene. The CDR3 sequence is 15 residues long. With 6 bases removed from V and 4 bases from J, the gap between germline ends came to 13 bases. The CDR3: CASSRSVQGANVLTF. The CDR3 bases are TGTGCCAGCAGCCGGAGCGTCCAAGGGGCCAACGTCCTGACTTTC.

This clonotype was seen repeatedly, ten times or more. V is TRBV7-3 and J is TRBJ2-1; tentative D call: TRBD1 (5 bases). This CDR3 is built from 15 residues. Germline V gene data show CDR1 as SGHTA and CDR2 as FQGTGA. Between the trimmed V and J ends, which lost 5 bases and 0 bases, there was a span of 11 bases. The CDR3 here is CASSLDMSSYNEQFF. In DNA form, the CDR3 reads TGTGCCAGCAGCCTGGACATGAGCTCCTACAATGAGCAGTTCTTC.

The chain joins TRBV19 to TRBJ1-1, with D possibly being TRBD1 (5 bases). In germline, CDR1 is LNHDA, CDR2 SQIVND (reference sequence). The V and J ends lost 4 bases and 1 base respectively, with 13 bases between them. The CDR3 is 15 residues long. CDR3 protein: CASSSQQAANTEAFF. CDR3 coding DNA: TGTGCCAGTAGTAGCCAACAGGCGGCGAACACTGAAGCTTTCTTT.

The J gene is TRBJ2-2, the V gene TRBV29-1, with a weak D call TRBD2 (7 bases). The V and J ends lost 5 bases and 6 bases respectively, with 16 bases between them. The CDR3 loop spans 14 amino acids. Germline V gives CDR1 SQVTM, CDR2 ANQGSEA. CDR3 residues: CSVKGGRGAGELFF. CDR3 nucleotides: TGCAGCGTTAAAGGGGGACGGGGGGCCGGGGAGCTGTTTTTT.

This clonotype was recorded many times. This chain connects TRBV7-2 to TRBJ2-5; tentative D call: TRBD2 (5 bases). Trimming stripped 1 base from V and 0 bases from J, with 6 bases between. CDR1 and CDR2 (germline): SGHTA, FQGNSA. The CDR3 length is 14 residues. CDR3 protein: CASSLVGNQETQYF. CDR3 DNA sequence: TGTGCCAGCAGCTTAGTCGGGAACCAAGAGACCCAGTACTTC.

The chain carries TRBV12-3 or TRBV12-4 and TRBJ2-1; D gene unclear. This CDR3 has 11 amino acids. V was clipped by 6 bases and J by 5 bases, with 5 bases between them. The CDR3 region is CASRGNNEQFF. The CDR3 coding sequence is TGTGCCAGCAGGGGGAACAATGAGCAGTTCTTC.

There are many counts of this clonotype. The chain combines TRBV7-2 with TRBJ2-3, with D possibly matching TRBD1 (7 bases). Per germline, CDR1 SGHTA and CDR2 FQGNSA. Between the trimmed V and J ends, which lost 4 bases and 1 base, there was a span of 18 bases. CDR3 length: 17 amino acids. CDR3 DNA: TGTGCCAGCAGCTCGGACAGGCACAAGCGGGGCACAGATACGCAGTATTTT. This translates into CASSSDRHKRGTDTQYF.

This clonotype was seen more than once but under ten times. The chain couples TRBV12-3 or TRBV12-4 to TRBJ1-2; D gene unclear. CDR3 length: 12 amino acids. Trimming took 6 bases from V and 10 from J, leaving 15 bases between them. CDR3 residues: CASRSLLPSYTF. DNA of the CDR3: TGTGCCAGCAGGAGTCTTTTGCCCTCCTACACCTTC.